A single sample is the source of the 24 T cell receptor beta chains below, sequenced in a study of PD-1 blockade in mismatch repair-deficient tumors. Assay: immunoSEQ multiplex PCR; the TCRdb copy retains only in-frame clones and omits some. The data hold tens of thousands of clones, with around 82% observed a single time. The sequences come from peripheral blood, collected 4 weeks after starting pembrolizumab. The receptors originated from an adult with mismatch repair-deficient cancer.

The chain uses TRBV6-5 and TRBJ2-1; 11 bases fit TRBD2. Losses at the gene ends were 6 bases for V and 7 bases for J; bases not matched to a gene: 5. This CDR3 has 14 amino acids. Germline V gene lookup returns CDR1 MNHEY and CDR2 SVGAGI. The CDR3 sequence is CASSLRTSGNEQFF. In DNA, the CDR3 is TGTGCCAGCAGCCTTCGGACTAGCGGGAATGAGCAGTTCTTC.

The rearrangement joins TRBV5-1 to TRBJ2-7, with 9 bases aligning to TRBD2. Trimming at V came to 0 bases and at J to 2 bases, leaving 3 bases not matched to a gene. CDR1 is SGHRS, CDR2 YFSETQ, per germline. The CDR3 length is 15 residues. In DNA form, the CDR3 reads TGCGCCAGCAGCTTGGCTACTAGCGGGCCCTACGAGCAGTACTTC. It codes for CASSLATSGPYEQYF.

CDR3 loop: CASSAIDSLAYNEQFF. The CDR3 bases are TGTGCCAGCAGCGCTATCGATAGCCTAGCCTACAATGAGCAGTTCTTC. The chain combines TRBV9 with TRBJ2-1; no definite D call. V was pared by 3 bases and J by 2 bases, with 15 bases between. The CDR3 is made up of 16 amino acids. The germline V gene encodes CDR1 SGDLS and CDR2 YYNGEE.

V gene TRBV5-1 combines with J gene TRBJ2-7, with 8 bases matching TRBD1. The CDR3 loop spans 16 amino acids. Trimming at V came to 2 bases and at J to 4 bases, leaving 11 bases not matched to a gene. Looked up from germline, CDR1 is SGHRS and CDR2 is YFSETQ. CDR3 loop: CASSLNSGTGLYEQYF. CDR3 nucleotides: TGCGCCAGCAGCTTAAACTCAGGGACAGGCTTATACGAGCAGTACTTC. Using reference TRBV5-1 and TRBJ2-7 for the parts outside the CDR3, the full variable domain is KAGVTQTPRYLIKTRGQQVTLSCSPISGHRSVSWYQQTPGQGLQFLFEYFSETQRNKGNFPGRFSGRQFSNSRSEMNVSTLELGDSALYLCASSLNSGTGLYEQYFGPGTRLTVT.

This clone turned up a few times. The chain is built from TRBV4-3 and TRBJ1-4; the D gene is possibly TRBD1 (6 bases). The CDR3 has 14 amino acids. Germline V gives CDR1 LGHNA, CDR2 YSLEER. V was cut by 4 bases and J by 5 bases, with 11 bases left in between. The CDR3 protein is CASSRDTSNEKLFF. The DNA for the CDR3 is TGCGCCAGCAGCCGGGACACGTCAAATGAAAAACTGTTTTTT.

This clone was counted a single time. The chain carries TRBV10-2 and TRBJ1-1; the match to TRBD1 covers 7 bases. Germline CDR1 reads WSHSY; CDR2 reads SAAADI. This CDR3 is built from 13 residues. Trimming at V came to 8 bases and at J to 0 bases, leaving 3 bases not matched to a gene. The CDR3 reads CASHRGMNTEAFF. The CDR3, as DNA: TGCGCCAGCCACAGGGGTATGAACACTGAAGCTTTCTTT.

V gene TRBV5-6 combines with J gene TRBJ1-2; D is unresolved. The germline CDR1 and CDR2 sequences are SGHDT and YYEEEE. The CDR3 loop spans 11 amino acids. V shed 3 bases and J shed 5 bases, with 5 bases lying between them. In nucleotides, the CDR3 is TGTGCCAGCAGCTCGGTATATGGCTACACCTTC. Protein sequence: CASSSVYGYTF.

The genes are TRBV7-9 and TRBJ2-1; a possible D gene is TRBD2 (5 bases). The CDR3 is 12 residues long. Looked up from germline, CDR1 is SEHNR and CDR2 is FQNEAQ (reference sequence). Trimming cost V 4 bases and J 9 bases, with 10 bases left between them. CDR3 in amino acids: CASSSDLFEQFF. DNA of the CDR3: TGTGCCAGCAGCTCGGACTTGTTTGAGCAGTTCTTC.

V is TRBV9 and J is TRBJ1-1; D unclear. Germline loops: CDR1 SGDLS, CDR2 YYNGEE. V lost 4 bases and J lost 3, with 16 bases in between. This CDR3 has 15 amino acids. CDR3 sequence: CASSPRALSDTEAFF. The CDR3, as DNA: TGTGCCAGCAGCCCAAGGGCCCTTTCGGACACTGAAGCTTTCTTT.

This clone was counted only a few times. The chain couples TRBV7-3 to TRBJ2-1; no clear D gene. This CDR3 spans 13 amino acids. V gave up 5 bases and J gave up 2 bases, with 7 bases separating them. CDR1 is SGHTA and CDR2 is FQGTGA in the germline V gene. The CDR3 DNA reads as TGTGCCAGCAGCCCCGTGGCCTACAATGAGCAGTTCTTC. Encoded protein: CASSPVAYNEQFF.

The rearrangement joins TRBV5-4 to TRBJ2-7, with 12 bases identical to TRBD2. The CDR3 is made up of 14 amino acids. V lost 5 bases to trimming and J lost 4 bases; unmatched junction nucleotides: 4. Germline CDR1 and CDR2: SGHNT and YYREEE (reference sequence). For the CDR3, the DNA is TGTGCCAGCAGGCCGGGACTAGCGGGTTACGAGCAGTACTTC. Translation gives CASRPGLAGYEQYF.

This sequence joins TRBV5-4 and TRBJ1-1; D gene unclear. CDR1 and CDR2 (germline): SGHNT, YYREEE (reference sequence). This CDR3 comprises 14 residues. Trimming removed 2 bases from V and 1 base from J, with 9 bases in between. This CDR3 is CASSLIGQNTEAFF. CDR3 coding DNA: TGTGCCAGCAGCTTAATCGGGCAGAACACTGAAGCTTTCTTT.

This clone is deemed medium-sized. The rearrangement uses TRBV7-6 and TRBJ1-1; D not resolved. CDR1 is SGHVS and CDR2 is FNYEAQ in the germline V gene. V was trimmed by 7 bases and J by 0 bases, leaving 6 bases between them. The CDR3 consists of 12 residues. The DNA of the CDR3 is TGTGCCAGCACCCTCTTGAACACTGAAGCTTTCTTT. This gives the protein CASTLLNTEAFF.

With respect to this clone: The sample carries other DNA sequences with the same CDR3. The chain couples TRBV7-9 to TRBJ2-7; D is uncertain. CDR1 and CDR2 (germline): SEHNR, FQNEAQ (reference sequence). There are 13 residues in the CDR3. Trimming removed 4 bases from V and 2 bases from J, with 9 bases in between. CDR3: CASSSGGTYEQYF. For the CDR3, the DNA is TGTGCCAGCAGCTCCGGTGGGACCTACGAGCAGTACTTC. Combining the CDR3 with reference TRBV7-9 and TRBJ2-7 gives the whole variable domain DTGVSQNPRHKITKRGQNVTFRCDPISEHNRLYWYRQTLGQGPEFLTYFQNEAQLEKSRLLSDRFSAERPKGSFSTLEIQRTEQGDSAMYLCASSSGGTYEQYFGPGTRLTVT.

This rearrangement joins TRBV7-9 to TRBJ2-1; TRBD2 might be the D (5 bases). The germline V and J ends were trimmed by 0 bases and 10 bases, with 10 bases remaining between them. The CDR3 loop spans 13 amino acids. Germline values: CDR1 SEHNR, CDR2 FQNEAQ (reference sequence). CDR3 amino acids: CASSLAGRQEQFF. CDR3 in DNA: TGTGCCAGCAGCTTAGCGGGGAGACAAGAGCAGTTCTTC.

The V and J genes are TRBV7-2 and TRBJ2-3; 10 nucleotides match TRBD2. Per the germline V gene, CDR1 is SGHTA and CDR2 is FQGNSA. Unmatched junction bases numbered 8, after V lost 0 bases and J lost 5 bases. The CDR3 is made up of 17 amino acids. DNA of the CDR3: TGTGCCAGCAGCTTAGCGCGCACTAGCGGGAATGAAGATACGCAGTATTTT. This sequence encodes CASSLARTSGNEDTQYF.

The table lists this clone with a few counts. Other nucleotide sequences from this sample produce the same CDR3. The chain links TRBV7-2 to TRBJ1-5, with D possibly being TRBD1 (6 bases). Germline V CDR1 and CDR2: SGHTA, FQGNSA. This CDR3 comprises 12 residues. Trimming took 5 bases from V and 7 from J, leaving 9 bases between them. The CDR3 region has the DNA TGTGCCAGCAGCGAAGGGGGGCAGCCCCAGCATTTT. Translation gives CASSEGGQPQHF.

The rearrangement joins TRBV5-1 to TRBJ2-3; D not resolved. Germline assignment: CDR1 SGHRS and CDR2 YFSETQ. Between the trimmed V and J ends, which lost 2 bases and 2 bases, there was a span of 9 bases. The CDR3 loop spans 14 amino acids. In nucleotides, the CDR3 is TGCGCCAGCAGCTTTAACGGAAACACAGATACGCAGTATTTT. Protein sequence: CASSFNGNTDTQYF.

This sequence joins TRBV11-2 and TRBJ1-1; D call uncertain. Germline V gene sequence: CDR1 SGHAT, CDR2 FQNNGV. Deletions cut 1 base from V and 0 bases from J, with 9 bases between. CDR3 length equals 15 residues. The CDR3 DNA sequence: TGTGCCAGCAGCTTAGGAACTGTGATGAACACTGAAGCTTTCTTT. Its translation: CASSLGTVMNTEAFF.

This clone was picked up one time. The chain uses TRBV4-1 and TRBJ1-3; D is undetermined. Trimming removed 0 bases at V and 0 bases at J, with 9 bases between. Germline V lookup: CDR1 MGHRA, CDR2 YSYEKL. The CDR3 covers 16 residues. CDR3 sequence reads: CASSQDNFASGNTIYF. In DNA, the CDR3 is TGCGCCAGCAGCCAAGATAATTTTGCCTCTGGAAACACCATATATTTT.

This clone was counted only a few times. The chain combines TRBV7-9 with TRBJ1-5; the D is unclear. Trimming pared 5 bases from V and 4 bases from J, leaving 6 bases between. CDR1 is SEHNR, CDR2 FQNEAQ, per germline (reference sequence). This CDR3 is built from 12 residues. CDR3 nucleotides: TGTGCCAGCAGCACCCTTAATCAGCCCCAGCATTTT. Protein product: CASSTLNQPQHF.

The chain recombines TRBV28 with TRBJ1-5; 10 nucleotides agree with TRBD1. Germline V gene sequence: CDR1 MDHEN, CDR2 SYDVKM. V was clipped by 5 bases and J by 2 bases; unmatched bases: 3. The CDR3 length is 15 residues. The DNA for the CDR3 is TGTGCCAGCAGTCCCGGGACAGGGGGCAATCAGCCCCAGCATTTT. It encodes CASSPGTGGNQPQHF.

This chain links TRBV1 with TRBJ2-1; the table's D call, TRBD2, has no DNA check behind it. TRBV1 represents a pseudogene. This CDR3 spans 15 amino acids. The CDR3 sequence is CTSSQGNGKWNEQFF. For the CDR3, the DNA is TGCACCAGCAGCCAAGGAAACGGGAAATGGAATGAGCAGTTCTTC.

The chain has TRBV5-6 and TRBJ1-3, with 8 bases matching TRBD1. The CDR3 extends over 16 amino acids. The germline V gene has CDR1 SGHDT and CDR2 YYEEEE. Unmatched junction bases numbered 3, after V lost 0 bases and J lost 1 base. In DNA form, the CDR3 reads TGTGCCAGCAGCTTGGGACAGGGGAAATCTGGAAACACCATATATTTT. Amino acid sequence: CASSLGQGKSGNTIYF.